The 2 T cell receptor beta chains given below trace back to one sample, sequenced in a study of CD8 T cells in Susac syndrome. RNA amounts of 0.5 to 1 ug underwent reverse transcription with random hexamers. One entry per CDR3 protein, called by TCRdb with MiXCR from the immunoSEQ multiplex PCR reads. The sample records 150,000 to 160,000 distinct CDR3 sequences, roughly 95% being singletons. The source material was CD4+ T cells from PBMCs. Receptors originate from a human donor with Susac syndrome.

The CDR3 nucleotides read TGCAGCGCCTCCGCCTTAGTTTTTGGCTACACCTTC. The encoded protein is CSASALVFGYTF. The chain is built from TRBV29-1 and TRBJ1-2; D unresolved. Germline V gives CDR1 SQVTM, CDR2 ANQGSEA. The CDR3 covers 12 residues. V lost 7 bases and J lost 7, with 16 bases in between.

This CDR3 is CASSIAGEGETQYF. CDR3 bases: TGTGCCAGCAGTATAGCGGGGGAGGGAGAGACCCAGTACTTC. The gene calls are TRBV6-5 and TRBJ2-5; 9 bases map to TRBD2. Germline assignment: CDR1 MNHEY and CDR2 SVGAGI. The CDR3 consists of 14 residues. The J segment lost 4 bases and the V segment lost 5 bases, leaving 5 bases of the junction unmatched.